This is a list of T cell receptor beta chains from one sample in a study of cytomegalovirus exposure and HLA in healthy donors. The data were produced by immunoSEQ multiplex PCR, yet TCRdb's version contains in-frame clones alone and is incomplete. Among tens of thousands of clones listed, 81% were seen once. What was sequenced was PBMCs. These receptors were obtained from a human donor in good health. Both conserved end residues are part of each CDR3. The order of the fields is D gene, J gene, clone size, V gene, CDR3 DNA, CDR3 protein. A D gene is named only where the DNA matches it firmly. Clone size is shown for a subset of rows, as once, few, many or a class of expanded clone.

- | TRBJ2-1 | - | TRBV5-1 | TGCGCCAGCGGAGTGGGGACATTATACAATGAGCAGTTCTTC | CASGVGTLYNEQFF
TRBD2 | TRBJ2-7 | - | TRBV7-8 | TGTGCCAGCAGCTGGAGCGGGGGGCGGGGGACTCTCTCCTACGAGCAGTACTTC | CASSWSGGRGTLSYEQYF
- | TRBJ1-5 | few | TRBV4-1 | TGCGCCAGCAGCCAACAGGACAGTGCCTATAGCAATCAGCCCCAGCATTTT | CASSQQDSAYSNQPQHF
TRBD2 | TRBJ2-3 | - | TRBV7-2 | TGTGCCAGCAGCTTAGCGCTAGCGGGGGGCGTGGTGGATACGCAGTATTTT | CASSLALAGGVVDTQYF
- | TRBJ1-5 | - | TRBV27 | TGTGCCAGCAGTTCACACACAGGGCATCAGCCCCAGCATTTT | CASSSHTGHQPQHF
TRBD1 | TRBJ1-1 | - | TRBV7-8 | TGTGCCAGCAGCTTAGACAGGGGGTCAACTGAAGCTTTCTTT | CASSLDRGSTEAFF
- | TRBJ1-1 | few | TRBV13 | TGTGCCAGCAGCTTAGAGACAGCGAACACTGAAGCTTTCTTT | CASSLETANTEAFF
- | TRBJ1-2 | - | TRBV5-6 | TGTGCCAGCAGCTTCAGGGCGAAGGGCTACACCTTC | CASSFRAKGYTF
TRBD1 | TRBJ1-5 | - | TRBV4-1 | TGCGCCAGCAGCCAACAGGGGGATCAGCCCCAGCATTTT | CASSQQGDQPQHF
TRBD1 | TRBJ1-2 | - | TRBV29-1 | TGCAGCGTAGACCAGACAGGGGGCTATGGCTACACCTTC | CSVDQTGGYGYTF
- | TRBJ1-4 | - | TRBV7-9 | TGTTCCAGCAGCCCACAGGAGGGAAAACTGTTTTTT | CSSSPQEGKLFF
- | TRBJ2-3 | - | TRBV27 | TGTGCCAGCAGCCCCAGCGCCCAGACAGATACGCAGTATTTT | CASSPSAQTDTQYF
TRBD1 | TRBJ1-3 | - | TRBV7-2 | TGTGCCAGCAGCTTTACAGGGGGTTCATCTGGAAACACCATATATTTT | CASSFTGGSSGNTIYF
- | TRBJ2-6 | - | TRBV2 | TGTGCCAGCATCTGGATAGGGGGGGCTGGGGCCAACGTCCTGACTTTC | CASIWIGGAGANVLTF
TRBD2 | TRBJ2-1 | - | TRBV7-8 | TGTGCCAGCAGCTTAGATAGCGGGGGATCCTACAATGAGCAGTTCTTC | CASSLDSGGSYNEQFF
- | TRBJ2-7 | - | TRBV27 | TGTGCCAGCTCCCCCCAGGGAGGCTCCTACGAGCAGTACTTC | CASSPQGGSYEQYF
TRBD1 | TRBJ2-7 | - | TRBV7-2 | TGTGCCAGCAGCCCTTGGGGGACAGGGTCCTACGAGCAGTACTTC | CASSPWGTGSYEQYF
TRBD1 | TRBJ1-4 | - | TRBV9 | TGTGCCAGCAGCGCCCGGACAGGGGGCTTGAGGGATGAAAAACTGTTTTTT | CASSARTGGLRDEKLFF
- | TRBJ1-4 | - | TRBV10-2 | TGCGCCAGCAGTGAGTCGTGGGGCCTTAATGAAAAACTGTTTTTT | CASSESWGLNEKLFF
TRBD2 | TRBJ2-3 | - | TRBV13 | TGTGCCAGCAGCTTACATAGCGGGTACACAGATACGCAGTATTTT | CASSLHSGYTDTQYF
TRBD1 | TRBJ1-4 | few | TRBV4-3 | TGCGCCAGCAGCCAAGATACAGGGGGGAATGAAAAACTGTTTTTT | CASSQDTGGNEKLFF
TRBD1 | TRBJ2-3 | - | TRBV9 | TGTGCCAGCAGCCCAGGAGACAGGGAGCAGTATTTT | CASSPGDREQYF
- | TRBJ2-6 | - | TRBV7-3 | TGTGCCAGCAGCTTAAGCGTCTCTGGGGCCAACGTCCTGACTTTC | CASSLSVSGANVLTF
- | TRBJ2-2 | once | TRBV5-1 | TGCGCCACGAACCCAGGGAACACCGGGGAGCTGTTTTTT | CATNPGNTGELFF
TRBD1 | TRBJ1-6 | - | TRBV7-2 | TGTGCCAGCAGCACCCGGACAGGCCGAAATTCACCCCTCCACTTT | CASSTRTGRNSPLHF
- | TRBJ2-1 | - | TRBV30 | TGTGCCTGGAGTTTGCCGGGAACAAGGGATGAGCAGTTCTTC | CAWSLPGTRDEQFF
TRBD1 | TRBJ1-1 | - | TRBV29-1 | TGCAGCGTTGATGGAGACAGGGGGCTTCCTGAAGCTTTCTTT | CSVDGDRGLPEAFF
TRBD2 | TRBJ2-1 | - | TRBV4-3 | TGCGCCAGCAGCCGTAGCGGGGGGGCCAATGAGCAGTTCTTC | CASSRSGGANEQFF
- | TRBJ2-7 | - | TRBV4-1 | TGCGCCAGCAGCCAATTTGATAGCGGTACCTACGAGCAGTACTTC | CASSQFDSGTYEQYF
- | TRBJ1-3 | few | TRBV5-5 | TGTGCCAGCAGCATCCTGCCGAGCTCTGGAAACACCATATATTTT | CASSILPSSGNTIYF
- | TRBJ1-3 | - | TRBV7-9 | TGTGCCAGCAGCCCAACAGGGAACACCATATATTTT | CASSPTGNTIYF
- | TRBJ2-1 | once | TRBV2 | TGTGCCAGCAGGCGACAGGGAGGTAATGAGCAGTTCTTC | CASRRQGGNEQFF
- | TRBJ2-5 | - | TRBV4-2 | TGTGCCAGCGCGGGGAACCAAGAGACCCAGTACTTC | CASAGNQETQYF
- | TRBJ2-3 | - | TRBV2 | TGTGCCAGCACCCGAACCCGACAGCGACCTAGCACAGATACGCAGTATTTT | CASTRTRQRPSTDTQYF
- | TRBJ1-6 | - | TRBV5-1 | TGCGCCAGCAGCTTGGCCCCAGTTGGGTTCGGGAATTCACCCCTCCACTTT | CASSLAPVGFGNSPLHF
- | TRBJ2-3 | few | TRBV5-6 | TGTGCCAGCAACAAGGACTACACAGATACGCAGTATTTT | CASNKDYTDTQYF
- | TRBJ2-7 | - | TRBV7-3 | TGTGCCAGCAGCTATGCAGGAAACTACGAGCAGTACTTC | CASSYAGNYEQYF
TRBD2 | TRBJ2-3 | - | TRBV9 | TGTGCCAGCAGCGGACTAGCGGGGGGGCGGGACACAGATACGCAGTATTTT | CASSGLAGGRDTDTQYF
TRBD1 | TRBJ2-2 | - | TRBV6-5 | TGTGCCAGCAGCCGGGACAGCGGGGAGCTGTTTTTT | CASSRDSGELFF
TRBD1 | TRBJ2-7 | - | TRBV5-1 | TGCGCCAGCAGCTTTCAGGGACAGACTACCTACGAGCAGTACTTC | CASSFQGQTTYEQYF
TRBD1 | TRBJ1-5 | - | TRBV6-5 | TGTGCCAGCAGCCCAGGGGGCTGGAATCAGCCCCAGCATTTT | CASSPGGWNQPQHF
- | TRBJ1-1 | - | TRBV29-1 | TGCAGCGTCTTCAAAGCCGGAGGGACGTGGGCCACTGAAGCTTTCTTT | CSVFKAGGTWATEAFF